This TCR beta chain was recovered during a study of shared clonotypes between healthy human individuals. In the study overall: There were three CD4 naive, three CD4 memory, two CD8 naive and one CD8 memory plates per donor.

The CDR3 runs 12 residues. In germline, CDR1 is GTSNPN, CDR2 SVGIG (reference sequence). Germline trimming cut 5 bases from V and 3 bases from J; bases unmatched to any gene: 4. This clone was picked up many times. Here immunoSEQ multiplex PCR was the method, and the copy in TCRdb shows in-frame clones only, minus some. The sample lists under 130,000 clones, 67% occurring once. V gene TRBV30 combines with J gene TRBJ2-7; TRBD2 agrees at 7 bases. The source material was memory CD8+ T cells sorted from blood. The subset is: CD45RO+ cells pooled with CCR7-negative TemRA cells. The sequence was obtained from a woman in her 30s in good health. CDR3 loop: CAWERDHYEQYF. CDR3 DNA sequence: TGTGCCTGGGAGCGGGACCACTACGAGCAGTACTTC.